Below, 3 T cell receptor beta chains from the same sample are listed, as sequenced in a study of blood T cell repertoires in COVID-19. The protocol was immunoSEQ multiplex PCR, while the TCRdb copy is restricted to in-frame clones and leaves out a portion. The sample consists of hundreds of thousands of clones, around 80% of them appearing once. Sequencing was performed on peripheral blood. Receptors were obtained from a woman in her 30s with COVID-19, enrolled during active disease.

The chain is built from TRBV13 and TRBJ2-7; TRBD2 matches at 7 bases. This CDR3 comprises 13 residues. CDR1 is PRHDT, CDR2 FYEKMQ, per germline (reference sequence). The V and J ends lost 3 bases and 3 bases, in that order; junction bases with no gene match: 2. CDR3: CASSFGGVYEQYF. In DNA, the CDR3 is TGTGCCAGCAGCTTTGGGGGGGTCTACGAGCAGTACTTC.

J is TRBJ1-6 and V is TRBV29-1; 7 bases line up with TRBD1. The CDR3 consists of 14 residues. The germline CDR1 and CDR2 sequences are SQVTM and ANQGSEA. V lost 3 bases and J lost 3; bases outside the gene matches: 2. The CDR3 loop is CSVEGQLYNSPLHF. The CDR3 bases are TGCAGCGTTGAGGGACAGCTCTATAATTCACCCCTCCACTTT.

The rearrangement links TRBV5-1 to TRBJ2-3; 7 nucleotides match TRBD2. This CDR3 contains 15 residues. In germline, CDR1 is SGHRS, CDR2 YFSETQ. Trimming at V came to 2 bases and at J to 2 bases, leaving 5 bases not matched to a gene. The CDR3 protein is CASSLRGVLTDTQYF. CDR3 coding DNA: TGCGCCAGCAGCTTACGGGGGGTTCTCACAGATACGCAGTATTTT.